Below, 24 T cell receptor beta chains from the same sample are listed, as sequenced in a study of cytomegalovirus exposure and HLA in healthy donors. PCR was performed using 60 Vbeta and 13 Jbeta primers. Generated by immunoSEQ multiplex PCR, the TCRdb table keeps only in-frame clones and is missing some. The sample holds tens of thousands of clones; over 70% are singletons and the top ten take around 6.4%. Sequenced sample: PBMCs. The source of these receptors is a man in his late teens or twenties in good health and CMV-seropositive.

Written as DNA, the CDR3 is TGTGCCAGCAGCTTCGGGGGAGGGGGAGGCTACACCTTC. Protein: CASSFGGGGGYTF. The chain has TRBV5-6 and TRBJ1-2; D possibly corresponds to TRBD1 (6 bases). Germline V gene sequence: CDR1 SGHDT, CDR2 YYEEEE. Trimming stripped 2 bases from V and 8 bases from J, with 13 bases between. The CDR3 covers 13 residues. Using reference TRBV5-6 and TRBJ1-2 for the parts outside the CDR3, the full variable domain is DAGVTQSPTHLIKTRGQQVTLRCSPKSGHDTVSWYQQALGQGPQFIFQYYEEEERQRGNFPDRFSGHQFPNYSSELNVNALLLGDSALYLCASSFGGGGGYTFGSGTRLTVV.

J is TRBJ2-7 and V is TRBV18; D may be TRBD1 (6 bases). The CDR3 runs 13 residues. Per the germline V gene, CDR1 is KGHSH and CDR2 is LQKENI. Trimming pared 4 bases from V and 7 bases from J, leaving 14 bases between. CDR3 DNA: TGTGCCAGCTCACTAGACAGGATCGGTGAGCAGTACTTC. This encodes CASSLDRIGEQYF. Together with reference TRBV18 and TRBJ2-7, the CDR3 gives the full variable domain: NAGVMQNPRHLVRRRGQEARLRCSPMKGHSHVYWYRQLPEEGLKFMVYLQKENIIDESGMPKERFSAEFPKEGPSILRIQQVVRGDSAAYFCASSLDRIGEQYFGPGTRLTVT.

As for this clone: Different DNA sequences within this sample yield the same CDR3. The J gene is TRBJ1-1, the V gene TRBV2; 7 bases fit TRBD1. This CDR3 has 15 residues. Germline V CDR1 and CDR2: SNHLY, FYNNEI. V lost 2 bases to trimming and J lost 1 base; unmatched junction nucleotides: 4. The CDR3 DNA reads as TGTGCCAGCAGTGAATTGGGACAGTCGAACACTGAAGCTTTCTTT. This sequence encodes CASSELGQSNTEAFF.

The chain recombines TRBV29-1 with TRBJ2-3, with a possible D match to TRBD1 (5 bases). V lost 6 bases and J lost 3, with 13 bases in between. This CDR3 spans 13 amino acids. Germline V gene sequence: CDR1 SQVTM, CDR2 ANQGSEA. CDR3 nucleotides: TGCAGCGTCTGGGGCAGGGTGACAGATACGCAGTATTTT. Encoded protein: CSVWGRVTDTQYF.

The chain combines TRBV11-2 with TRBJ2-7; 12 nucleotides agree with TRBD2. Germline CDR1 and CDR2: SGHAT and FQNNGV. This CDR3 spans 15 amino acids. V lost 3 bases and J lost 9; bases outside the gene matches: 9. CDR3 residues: CASSLTSGSPQGQYF. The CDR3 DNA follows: TGTGCCAGCAGCTTGACTAGCGGGAGCCCGCAGGGGCAGTACTTC.

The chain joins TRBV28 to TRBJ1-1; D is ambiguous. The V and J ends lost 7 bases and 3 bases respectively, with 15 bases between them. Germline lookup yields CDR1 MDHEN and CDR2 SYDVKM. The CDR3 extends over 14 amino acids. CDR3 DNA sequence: TGTGCCAGCACCTCTTGGTCGGGGTACACTGAAGCTTTCTTT. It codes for CASTSWSGYTEAFF.

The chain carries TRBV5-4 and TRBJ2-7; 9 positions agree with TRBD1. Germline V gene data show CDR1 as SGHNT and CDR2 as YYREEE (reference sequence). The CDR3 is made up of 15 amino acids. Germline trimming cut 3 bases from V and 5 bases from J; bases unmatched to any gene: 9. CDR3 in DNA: TGTGCCAGCAGCTCCGGGCGGACAGGGGTGAACGAGCAGTACTTC. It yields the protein CASSSGRTGVNEQYF.

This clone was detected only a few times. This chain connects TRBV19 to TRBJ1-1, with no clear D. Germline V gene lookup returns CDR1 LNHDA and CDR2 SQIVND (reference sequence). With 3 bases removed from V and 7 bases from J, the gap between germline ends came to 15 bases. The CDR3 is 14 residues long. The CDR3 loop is CASSIVGGFGEAFF. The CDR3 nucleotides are TGTGCCAGTAGTATTGTTGGAGGGTTTGGTGAAGCTTTCTTT.

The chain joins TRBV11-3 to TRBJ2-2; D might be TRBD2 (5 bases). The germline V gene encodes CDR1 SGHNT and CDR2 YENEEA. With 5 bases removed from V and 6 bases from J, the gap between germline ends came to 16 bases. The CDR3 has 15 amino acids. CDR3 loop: CASSPTEEHPGELFF. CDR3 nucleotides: TGTGCCAGCAGCCCCACGGAGGAACATCCCGGGGAGCTGTTTTTT.

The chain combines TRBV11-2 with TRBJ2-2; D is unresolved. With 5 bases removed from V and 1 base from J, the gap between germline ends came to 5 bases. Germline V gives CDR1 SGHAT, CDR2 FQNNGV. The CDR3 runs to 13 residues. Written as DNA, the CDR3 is TGTGCCAGCAGCGCACAGAACACCGGGGAGCTGTTTTTT. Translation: CASSAQNTGELFF.

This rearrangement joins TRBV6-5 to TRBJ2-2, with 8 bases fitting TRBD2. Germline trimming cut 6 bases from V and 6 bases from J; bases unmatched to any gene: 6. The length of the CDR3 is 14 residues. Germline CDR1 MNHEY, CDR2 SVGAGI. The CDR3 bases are TGTGCCAGCAGGGCGGGAGGAGTTCCCGGGGAGCTGTTTTTT. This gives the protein CASRAGGVPGELFF.

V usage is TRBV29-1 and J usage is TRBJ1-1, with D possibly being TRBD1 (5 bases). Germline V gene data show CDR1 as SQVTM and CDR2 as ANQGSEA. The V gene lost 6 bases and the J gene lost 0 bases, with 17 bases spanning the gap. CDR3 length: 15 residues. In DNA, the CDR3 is TGCAGCGTCGCGGTGGGGCCTTCTATGAACACTGAAGCTTTCTTT. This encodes CSVAVGPSMNTEAFF.

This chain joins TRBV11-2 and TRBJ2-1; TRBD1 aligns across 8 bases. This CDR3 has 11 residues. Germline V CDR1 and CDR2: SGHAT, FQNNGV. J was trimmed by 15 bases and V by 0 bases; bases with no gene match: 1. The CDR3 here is CASSLETGVFF. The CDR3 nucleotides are TGTGCCAGCAGCTTAGAGACAGGGGTGTTCTTC.

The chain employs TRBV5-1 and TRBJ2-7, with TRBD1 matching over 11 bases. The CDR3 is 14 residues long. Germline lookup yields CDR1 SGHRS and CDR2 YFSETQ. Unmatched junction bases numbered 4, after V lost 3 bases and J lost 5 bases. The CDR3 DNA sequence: TGCGCCAGCAGCTCCGGACAGGGGGCTAACGAGCAGTACTTC. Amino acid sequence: CASSSGQGANEQYF.

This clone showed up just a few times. The CDR3 DNA reads as TGTGCCAGCAGGGGGGGGACTCTTACCTACGAGCAGTACTTC. It translates to CASRGGTLTYEQYF. The chain has TRBV6-1 and TRBJ2-7; 7 nucleotides align to TRBD2. V dropped 6 bases and J dropped 2; count of bases not matched to a gene: 7. Germline V lookup: CDR1 MNHNS, CDR2 SASEGT. The CDR3 covers 14 residues.

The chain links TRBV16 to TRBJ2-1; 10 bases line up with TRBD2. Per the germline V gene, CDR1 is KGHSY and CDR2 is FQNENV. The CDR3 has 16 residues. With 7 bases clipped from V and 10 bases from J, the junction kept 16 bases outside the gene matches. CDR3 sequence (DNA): TGTGCCAGCATCCAGGGGCGCCTAGCGGGAGAGAGAGAGCAGTTCTTC. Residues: CASIQGRLAGEREQFF.

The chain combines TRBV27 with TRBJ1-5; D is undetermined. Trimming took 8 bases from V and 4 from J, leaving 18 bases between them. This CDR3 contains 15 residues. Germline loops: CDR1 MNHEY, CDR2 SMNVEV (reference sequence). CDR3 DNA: TGTGCCAGCTCTCATAGAGGGCTCCCGAATCAGCCCCAGCATTTT. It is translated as CASSHRGLPNQPQHF.

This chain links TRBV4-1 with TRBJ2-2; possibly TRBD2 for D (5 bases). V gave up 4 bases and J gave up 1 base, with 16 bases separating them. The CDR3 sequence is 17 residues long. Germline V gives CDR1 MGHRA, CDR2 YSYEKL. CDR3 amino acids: CASSRRARGWNTGELFF. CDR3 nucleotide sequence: TGCGCCAGCAGCCGGCGGGCCCGAGGGTGGAACACCGGGGAGCTGTTTTTT.

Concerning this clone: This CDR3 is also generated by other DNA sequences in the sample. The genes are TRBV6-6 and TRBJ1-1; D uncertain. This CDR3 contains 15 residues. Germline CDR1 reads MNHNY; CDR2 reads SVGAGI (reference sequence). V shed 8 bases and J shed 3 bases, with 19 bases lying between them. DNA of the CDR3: TGTGCCAGCCCCTCCATCAGCGGGCTTTACACTGAAGCTTTCTTT. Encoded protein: CASPSISGLYTEAFF.

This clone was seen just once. CDR3 sequence (DNA): TGTGCCAGCAGCAACGGCAGGGGCCAGTACTTC. Encoded protein: CASSNGRGQYF. The V gene is TRBV5-6, the J gene TRBJ2-7; D may be TRBD1 (6 bases). V was pared by 4 bases and J by 10 bases, with 12 bases between. The CDR3 runs 11 residues. Germline V gene sequence: CDR1 SGHDT, CDR2 YYEEEE.

The CDR3: CASTPRGTSGSEQYF. The CDR3 region has the DNA TGTGCCAGCACCCCCAGGGGGACTAGCGGGAGCGAGCAGTACTTC. This chain uses TRBV6-5 with TRBJ2-7; 14 positions match TRBD2. Trimming cost V 7 bases and J 6 bases; bases outside gene matches: 8. The CDR3 loop spans 15 amino acids. From germline, CDR1 is MNHEY and CDR2 SVGAGI.

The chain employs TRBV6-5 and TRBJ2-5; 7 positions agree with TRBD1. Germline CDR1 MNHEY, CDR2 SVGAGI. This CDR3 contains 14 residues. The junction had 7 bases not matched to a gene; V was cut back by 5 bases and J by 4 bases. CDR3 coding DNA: TGTGCCAGCAGTACATCCTCAGGGGGAGAGACCCAGTACTTC. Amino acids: CASSTSSGGETQYF.

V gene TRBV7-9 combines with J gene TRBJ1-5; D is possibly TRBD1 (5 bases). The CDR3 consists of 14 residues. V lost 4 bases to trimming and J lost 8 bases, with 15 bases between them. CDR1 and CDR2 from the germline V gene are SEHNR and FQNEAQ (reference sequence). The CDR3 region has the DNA TGTGCCAGCAGCTCACAGGCTGAGGTGGAGCCCCAGCATTTT. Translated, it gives CASSSQAEVEPQHF.

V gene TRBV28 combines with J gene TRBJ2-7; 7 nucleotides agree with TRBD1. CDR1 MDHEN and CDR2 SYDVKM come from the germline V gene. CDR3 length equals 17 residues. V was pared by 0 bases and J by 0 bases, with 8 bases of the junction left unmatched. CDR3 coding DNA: TGTGCCAGCAGTTTATGGGGGACAGCTACTAGCTCCTACGAGCAGTACTTC. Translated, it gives CASSLWGTATSSYEQYF.